The clone carrying this TCR beta chain has just a few counts. The target antigen is unknown. The data derive from a study of identical twins. Study-level findings and limits: The study found weaker excess twin sharing in beta out-of-frame sequences. A lower insertion count was a feature of abundant cord blood beta clonotypes, with no such feature in memory repertoires. The study found excess low generation probability among twin-shared out-of-frame alpha sequences.

The CDR3 is made up of 18 amino acids. Trimming removed 1 base at V and 2 bases at J, with 21 bases between. From germline, CDR1 is DFQATT and CDR2 SNEGSKA (reference sequence). Each cDNA held unique molecular identifiers, and template switching gave it a universal primer site. Via MiXCR, TCRdb re-called the 5' RACE reads, giving one row per CDR3 protein. The data show about 330,000 distinct CDR3 sequences, over 9% seen once. Another study also made use of these data, one on yellow fever vaccine responses in identical twins.

V and J are TRBV20-1 and TRBJ2-1; the D gene could be TRBD1 or TRBD2 (5 bases each). This sequence originates from a woman aged 18-29 years in good health. The specimen was CD8+ T cells sorted from blood. The CDR3 DNA follows: TGCAGTGCTAGAGGGTTGGGGGATACCACCTGGGCCTACAATGAGCAGTTCTTC. This encodes CSARGLGDTTWAYNEQFF.